What follows are 10 T cell receptor beta chains derived from one specimen sequenced in a study of cytomegalovirus exposure and HLA in healthy donors (dated by TCRdb to between 2016 and 2019). Library generation was performed with the immunoSEQ multiplex PCR assay. For the multiplex PCR, a mixture combining 60 forward primers for TCR Vbeta segments and 13 reverse primers for TCR Jbeta segments was used. The source is immuneACCESS, and TCRdb retained only in-frame sequences with V and J called. Part of the clones is not carried over; for the studies checked, unresolved V genes explain less than half of this, and the remainder is unexplained. The sample table records some 90,000 clones; approximately 80% of these occur just once. The top ten constitute approximately 10% of the sample. Sequencing input: PBMCs. These receptor sequences come from a human donor in good health.

The chain has TRBV7-9 and TRBJ2-2; TRBD2 matches at 12 bases. This CDR3 is 14 amino acids long. Trimming took 5 bases from V and 8 from J; bases not matched to a gene: 3. CDR1 is SEHNR, CDR2 FQNEAQ, per germline (reference sequence). CDR3 residues: CASSPGLAGGELFF. The CDR3 DNA reads TGTGCCAGCAGCCCCGGACTAGCGGGGGGGGAGCTGTTTTTT.

This clone appeared a single time. The rearrangement uses TRBV29-1 and TRBJ2-1, with D maybe TRBD1 (5 bases). The germline V gene has CDR1 SQVTM and CDR2 ANQGSEA. V was clipped by 3 bases and J by 8 bases, with 17 bases between them. The CDR3 totals 14 residues. CDR3 DNA: TGCAGCGTTGAGGGAACGGATACAGGTGATGAGCAGTTCTTC. Protein: CSVEGTDTGDEQFF.

This sequence joins TRBV27 and TRBJ1-5, with 10 bases identical to TRBD1. The CDR3 has 15 amino acids. Germline CDR1 reads MNHEY; CDR2 reads SMNVEV (reference sequence). Trimming cost V 6 bases and J 3 bases; bases outside gene matches: 5. CDR3 in amino acids: CASSSGTGDNQPQHF. The CDR3 nucleotides read TGTGCCAGCAGCTCCGGGACAGGGGACAATCAGCCCCAGCATTTT.

The chain has TRBV6-1 and TRBJ1-2, with a tentative D call TRBD1 (6 bases). The CDR3 contains 15 residues. Germline CDR1 MNHNS, CDR2 SASEGT. Trimming removed 3 bases from V and 6 bases from J, with 17 bases in between. The CDR3 DNA is TGTGCCAGCAGTGAGCCTAGGGGGTTGTATGATGGCTACACCTTC. Protein product: CASSEPRGLYDGYTF.

This rearrangement joins TRBV15 to TRBJ2-2; 7 nucleotides align to TRBD1. The junction had 7 bases not matched to a gene; V was cut back by 5 bases and J by 7 bases. CDR1 and CDR2 from the germline V gene are LNHNV and YYDKDF (reference sequence). This CDR3 is built from 14 residues. The CDR3 spells CATSLRQGGGELFF. The DNA for the CDR3 is TGTGCCACCAGCCTGCGACAGGGCGGCGGGGAGCTGTTTTTT.

CDR3: CASSSRGTGNSPLHF. The DNA for the CDR3 is TGTGCCAGCAGCTCGCGCGGGACAGGCAATTCACCCCTCCACTTT. The chain has TRBV7-9 and TRBJ1-6; 8 bases are a match to TRBD1. Trimming cost V 4 bases and J 7 bases; bases outside gene matches: 6. CDR1 and CDR2 (germline): SEHNR, FQNEAQ (reference sequence). The CDR3 runs 15 residues.

The rearrangement links TRBV7-2 to TRBJ1-6; D is unresolved. Per the germline V gene, CDR1 is SGHTA and CDR2 is FQGNSA. V dropped 2 bases and J dropped 14 bases, with 10 bases sitting between them. The CDR3 length is 12 residues. The DNA for the CDR3 is TGTGCCAGCAGCTTAACTACCTCGGCCCTCCACTTT. This translates into CASSLTTSALHF.

This sequence joins TRBV7-9 and TRBJ2-1; the match to TRBD2 covers 7 bases. This CDR3 has 17 residues. The V and J ends lost 1 base and 9 bases, in that order; junction bases with no gene match: 15. From germline, CDR1 is SEHNR and CDR2 FQNEAQ (reference sequence). The CDR3 sequence is CASSLVSLRAGAAEQFF. For the CDR3, the DNA is TGTGCCAGCAGCTTAGTATCACTAAGGGCGGGAGCCGCTGAGCAGTTCTTC.

The rearrangement joins TRBV5-6 to TRBJ2-4; tentative D call: TRBD1 (6 bases). CDR1 is SGHDT and CDR2 is YYEEEE in the germline V gene. There are 16 residues in the CDR3. Trimming shortened V by 4 bases and J by 0 bases, and 14 bases separated the two germline ends. CDR3 coding DNA: TGTGCCAGCAGCCTTGCTACAGGGTTAGCCAAAAACATTCAGTACTTC. Translated, it gives CASSLATGLAKNIQYF.

J is TRBJ2-5 and V is TRBV5-1; possible D gene TRBD2, 6 bases. Germline loops: CDR1 SGHRS, CDR2 YFSETQ. V lost 4 bases to trimming and J lost 1 base, with 14 bases between them. This CDR3 spans 15 amino acids. The chain's CDR3 is CASSPLPGLQETQYF. CDR3 bases: TGCGCCAGCAGCCCGCTTCCGGGACTCCAAGAGACCCAGTACTTC.